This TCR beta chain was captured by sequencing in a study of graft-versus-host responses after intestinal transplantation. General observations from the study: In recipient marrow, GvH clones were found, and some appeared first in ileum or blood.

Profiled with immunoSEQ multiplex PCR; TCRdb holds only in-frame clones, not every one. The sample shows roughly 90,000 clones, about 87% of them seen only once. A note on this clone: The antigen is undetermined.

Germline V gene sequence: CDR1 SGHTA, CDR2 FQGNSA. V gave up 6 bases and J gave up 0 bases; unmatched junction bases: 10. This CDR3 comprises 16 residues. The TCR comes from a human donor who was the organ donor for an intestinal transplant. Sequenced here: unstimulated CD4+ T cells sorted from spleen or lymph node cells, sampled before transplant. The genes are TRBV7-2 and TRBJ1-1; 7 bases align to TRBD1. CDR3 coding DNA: TGTGCCAGCAGAATTACAGGGGCGGGGATGAACACTGAAGCTTTCTTT. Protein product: CASRITGAGMNTEAFF. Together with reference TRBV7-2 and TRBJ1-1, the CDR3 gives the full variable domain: GAGVSQSPSNKVTEKGKDVELRCDPISGHTALYWYRQSLGQGLEFLIYFQGNSAPDKSGLPSDRFSAERTGGSVSTLTIQRTQQEDSAVYLCASRITGAGMNTEAFFGQGTRLTVV.